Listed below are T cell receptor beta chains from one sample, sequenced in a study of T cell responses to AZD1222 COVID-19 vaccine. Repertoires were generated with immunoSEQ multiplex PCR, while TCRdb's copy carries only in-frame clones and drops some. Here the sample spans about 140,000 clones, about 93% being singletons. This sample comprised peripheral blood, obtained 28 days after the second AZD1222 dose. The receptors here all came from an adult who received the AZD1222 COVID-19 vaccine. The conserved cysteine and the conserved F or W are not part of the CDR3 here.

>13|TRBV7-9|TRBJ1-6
ASLGPGHPNSPLH
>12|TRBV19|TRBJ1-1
ASKAVRAYTEAF
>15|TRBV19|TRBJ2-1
ASRRDGTSATYNEQF
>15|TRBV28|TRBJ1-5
ASSARPGQVSNQPQH
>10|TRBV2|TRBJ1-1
AGRSGALGAF
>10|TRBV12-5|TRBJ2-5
ASGYRGETQY
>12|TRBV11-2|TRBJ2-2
ASSLGGVTGELF
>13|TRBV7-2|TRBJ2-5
ASSPGPTDGVTQY
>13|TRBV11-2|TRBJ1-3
ASSPTWGIGNTIY
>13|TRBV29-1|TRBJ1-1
SVIRTARMNTEAF
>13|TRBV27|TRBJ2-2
ASTRTGLNTGELF
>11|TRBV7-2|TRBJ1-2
ASSQGQNYGYT
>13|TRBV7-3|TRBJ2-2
ASSLAGGDAGELF
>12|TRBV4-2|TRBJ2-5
ASSQAGSRETQY
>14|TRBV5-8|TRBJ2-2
ASTDPGQGNTGELF
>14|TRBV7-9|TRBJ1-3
ASSPPGHRSGNTIY
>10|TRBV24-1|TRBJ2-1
ATRTANNEQF
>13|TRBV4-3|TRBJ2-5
ASSPLGGGRETQY
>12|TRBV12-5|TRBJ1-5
ASGLGRPNQPQH
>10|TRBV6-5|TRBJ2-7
ASSGFSYEQY
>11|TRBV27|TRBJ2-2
ASSQFNTGELF
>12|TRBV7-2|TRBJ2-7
ASSLAGGPPEQY
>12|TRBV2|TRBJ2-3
ASSIARFADTQY
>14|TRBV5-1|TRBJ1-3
ASSSPGQGSGNTIY
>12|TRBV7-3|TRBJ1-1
ASSSPDRNTEAF
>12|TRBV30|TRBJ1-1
AWSRGSVNTEAF
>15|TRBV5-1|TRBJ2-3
ASSLGTSGTRTDTQY
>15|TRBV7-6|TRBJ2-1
ASSLEGLRPRSNEQF
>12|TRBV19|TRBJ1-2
ASSGGQLGYGYT
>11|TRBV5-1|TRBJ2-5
ASGRGSQETQY
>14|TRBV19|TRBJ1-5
ASSSRTGPSNQPQH
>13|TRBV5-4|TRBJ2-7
ASSLGGLPSYEQY
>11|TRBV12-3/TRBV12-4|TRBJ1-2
ASSPQGNYGYT
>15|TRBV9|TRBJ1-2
ASSEGEITGGNYGYT
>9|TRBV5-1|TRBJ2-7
ASSLDGDQY
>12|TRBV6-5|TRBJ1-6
ASSSRDSPSPLH
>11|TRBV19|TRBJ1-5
ASRRDHNQPQH
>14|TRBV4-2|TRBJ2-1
ASSQDRELAGNEQF
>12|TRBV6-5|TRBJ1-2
ASSPGPGSYGYT
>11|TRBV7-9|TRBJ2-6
ASSFQGANVLT
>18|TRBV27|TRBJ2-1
ASSPRGGGPPLVSYNEQF
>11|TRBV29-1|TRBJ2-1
SVEGTRSNEQF
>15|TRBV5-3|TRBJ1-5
ARSSYDPGRGNQPQH
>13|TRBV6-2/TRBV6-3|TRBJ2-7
ASSYLGRGRLEQY
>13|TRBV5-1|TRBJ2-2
ARYAGNTNTGELF
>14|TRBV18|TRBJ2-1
ASSPLAGAHYNEQF
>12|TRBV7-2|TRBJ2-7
ASSLSQNSYEQY
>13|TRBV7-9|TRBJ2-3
ASLIQGIDADTQY
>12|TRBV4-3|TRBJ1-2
ASSHLTGSYGYT
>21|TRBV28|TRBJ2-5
ASSGIGIGTGFHRGVIQETQY
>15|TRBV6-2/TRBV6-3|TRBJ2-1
ASSHRLGSGALNEQF
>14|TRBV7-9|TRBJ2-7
ASSSPTSGSAGEQY
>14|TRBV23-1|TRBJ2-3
ASSQSRGPDPHTQY
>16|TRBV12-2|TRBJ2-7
ASRSPPETQVGSYEQY
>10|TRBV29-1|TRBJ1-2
SVDRNTDGYT
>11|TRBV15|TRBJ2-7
ATSRGEAYEQY